This is a list of T cell receptor beta chains from one sample in a study of blood T cell repertoires in COVID-19. Method: immunoSEQ multiplex PCR; TCRdb's copy keeps in-frame clones and lacks some. The table has 93,000 or so clones, about 90% seen once. Sequenced material: peripheral blood. The receptors derive from a man aged 50 to 60 in a cohort sampled during active COVID-19. The CDR3 runs from the conserved cysteine through the conserved F or W. Fields, in order: CDR3 DNA, CDR3 protein, V gene, J gene, clone size, D gene. A D gene is named only where the DNA matches it firmly. Clone sizes are given selectively: once, few, many, or a class where the clone is expanded.

DNA: TGCAGCGTTGAACAATTACTAGCGGAGACCCAGTACTTC
CDR3: CSVEQLLAETQYF
V: TRBV29-1
J: TRBJ2-5
size: few
D: TRBD2

DNA: TGTGCCAGCAGGACAGGGTACCGCAGCGCACCCCTCCACTTT
CDR3: CASRTGYRSAPLHF
V: TRBV19
J: TRBJ1-6
size: NA
D: TRBD1

DNA: TGCGCCAGCAGCTCATGGACTAGCGGGGGACCCCAAGAGACCCAGTACTTC
CDR3: CASSSWTSGGPQETQYF
V: TRBV5-1
J: TRBJ2-5
size: NA
D: TRBD2

DNA: TGTGCCAGCAGCCAGCAAATAGGGGCACAAGAGACCCAGTACTTC
CDR3: CASSQQIGAQETQYF
V: TRBV14
J: TRBJ2-5
size: NA
D: NA

DNA: TGTGCCAGCAGTGAATCTACAGGGGGTCGCTACACCTTC
CDR3: CASSESTGGRYTF
V: TRBV6-1
J: TRBJ1-2
size: NA
D: TRBD1

DNA: TGTGCCAGCAGCGTAGCTACAGGGGGTCGGGGGGAGCTGTTTTTT
CDR3: CASSVATGGRGELFF
V: TRBV9
J: TRBJ2-2
size: NA
D: TRBD1

DNA: TGTGCCAGCAGCGTCCCCTCGGACTTTAAAGAGACCCAGTACTTC
CDR3: CASSVPSDFKETQYF
V: TRBV9
J: TRBJ2-5
size: NA
D: NA

DNA: TGTGCCACCAGCAGCCCAACGAGCACTGAAGCTTTCTTT
CDR3: CATSSPTSTEAFF
V: TRBV15
J: TRBJ1-1
size: NA
D: NA

DNA: TGTGCCAGCAGCTCCCGTAGGGGTAGCGGGGGGGCCTTTCCAGATACGCAGTATTTT
CDR3: CASSSRRGSGGAFPDTQYF
V: TRBV7-2
J: TRBJ2-3
size: NA
D: TRBD2

DNA: TGTGCCAGTAGTATAGCTCGACAGGGGAGGAATGAGCAGTTCTTC
CDR3: CASSIARQGRNEQFF
V: TRBV19
J: TRBJ2-1
size: NA
D: TRBD1

DNA: TGCGCCAGCAGCCTGACAGGGGGACACCAAGAGACCCAGTACTTC
CDR3: CASSLTGGHQETQYF
V: TRBV5-1
J: TRBJ2-5
size: NA
D: TRBD1

DNA: TGTGCCAGCAGCCAACGGGACAGGAGGGGAGAGACCCAGTACTTC
CDR3: CASSQRDRRGETQYF
V: TRBV3-1/TRBV3-2
J: TRBJ2-5
size: NA
D: TRBD1

DNA: TGTGCCAGCTCACCGGGCGACAGACTAGCCAAAAACATTCAGTACTTC
CDR3: CASSPGDRLAKNIQYF
V: TRBV18
J: TRBJ2-4
size: NA
D: NA

DNA: TGCAGCGTTTTTAGACCGGGAAGCATGAACACTGAAGCTTTCTTT
CDR3: CSVFRPGSMNTEAFF
V: TRBV29-1
J: TRBJ1-1
size: few
D: NA

DNA: TGTGCCAGCAGTTTCCCGGGCACAGATACGCAGTATTTT
CDR3: CASSFPGTDTQYF
V: TRBV12-3/TRBV12-4
J: TRBJ2-3
size: NA
D: NA

DNA: TGTGCCAGCAGCTTAGTCCCGGGCTCTGGAAACACCATATATTTT
CDR3: CASSLVPGSGNTIYF
V: TRBV7-8
J: TRBJ1-3
size: once
D: NA

DNA: TGTGCTAGTGGTTTGGACCTAGGCTACACCTTC
CDR3: CASGLDLGYTF
V: TRBV12-5
J: TRBJ1-2
size: NA
D: NA

DNA: TGTGCCAGCAGCGCGGAGACTACCTTCTTAGAGCTGTTTTTT
CDR3: CASSAETTFLELFF
V: TRBV2
J: TRBJ1-4
size: few
D: NA

DNA: TGTGCCAGCAGCTTACGGGTCGGGGGGACATCCTACGAGCAGTACTTC
CDR3: CASSLRVGGTSYEQYF
V: TRBV11-2
J: TRBJ2-7
size: NA
D: NA

DNA: TGTGCCAGCAGTTCCCCGGGGGGAAAGACCCAGTACTTC
CDR3: CASSSPGGKTQYF
V: TRBV6-5
J: TRBJ2-5
size: NA
D: TRBD2